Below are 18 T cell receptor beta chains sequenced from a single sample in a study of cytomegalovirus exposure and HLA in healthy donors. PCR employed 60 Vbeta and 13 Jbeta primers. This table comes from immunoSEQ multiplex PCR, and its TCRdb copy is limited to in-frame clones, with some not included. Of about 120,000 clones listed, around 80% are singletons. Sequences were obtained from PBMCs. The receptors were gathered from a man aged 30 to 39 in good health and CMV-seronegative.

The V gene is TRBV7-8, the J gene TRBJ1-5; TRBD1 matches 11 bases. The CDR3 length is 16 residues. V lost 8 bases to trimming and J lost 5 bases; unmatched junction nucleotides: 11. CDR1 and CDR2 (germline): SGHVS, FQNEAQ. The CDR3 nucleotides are TGTGCCAGCTGTTCCGGGACAGGGGGGATCGATCAGCCCCAGCATTTT. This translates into CASCSGTGGIDQPQHF.

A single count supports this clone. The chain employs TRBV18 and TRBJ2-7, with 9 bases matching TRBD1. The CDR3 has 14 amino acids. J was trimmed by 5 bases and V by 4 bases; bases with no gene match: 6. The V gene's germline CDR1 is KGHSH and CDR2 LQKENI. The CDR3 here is CASSHGTGSDEQYF. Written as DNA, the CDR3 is TGTGCCAGCTCACACGGGACAGGGAGCGACGAGCAGTACTTC.

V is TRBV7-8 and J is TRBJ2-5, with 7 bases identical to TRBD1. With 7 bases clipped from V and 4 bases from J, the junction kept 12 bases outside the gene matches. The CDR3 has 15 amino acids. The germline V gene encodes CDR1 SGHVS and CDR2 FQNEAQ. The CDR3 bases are TGTGCCAGCACCCCCGCCCCGACAGGGCGAGAGACCCAGTACTTC. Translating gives CASTPAPTGRETQYF.

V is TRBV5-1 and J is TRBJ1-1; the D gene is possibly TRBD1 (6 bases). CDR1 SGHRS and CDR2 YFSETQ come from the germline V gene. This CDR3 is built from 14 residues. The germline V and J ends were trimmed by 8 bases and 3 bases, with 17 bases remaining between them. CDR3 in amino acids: CASSPRGGYTEAFF. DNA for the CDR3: TGCGCCAGTTCCCCCCGGGGGGGCTACACTGAAGCTTTCTTT.

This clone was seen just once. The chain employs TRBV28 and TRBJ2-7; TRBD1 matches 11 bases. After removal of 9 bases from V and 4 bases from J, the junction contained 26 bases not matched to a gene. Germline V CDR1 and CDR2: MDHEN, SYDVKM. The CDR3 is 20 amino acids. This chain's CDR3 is CARPIRGWIILGQGAYEQYF. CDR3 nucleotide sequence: TGTGCCAGACCCATCAGGGGTTGGATAATTCTCGGACAGGGGGCTTACGAGCAGTACTTC.

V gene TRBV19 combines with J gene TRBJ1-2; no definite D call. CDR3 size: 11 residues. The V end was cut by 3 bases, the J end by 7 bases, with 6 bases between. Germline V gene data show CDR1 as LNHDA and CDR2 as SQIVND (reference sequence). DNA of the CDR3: TGTGCCAGTAGTATTGGACTTGGCTACACCTTC. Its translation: CASSIGLGYTF.

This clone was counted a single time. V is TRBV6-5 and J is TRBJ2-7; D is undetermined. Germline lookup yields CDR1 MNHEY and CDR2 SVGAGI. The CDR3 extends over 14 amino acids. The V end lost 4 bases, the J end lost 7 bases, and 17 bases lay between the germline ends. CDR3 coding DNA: TGTGCCAGCAGTTTCCGGGTTCTGAATGGGGAGCAGTACTTC. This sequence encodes CASSFRVLNGEQYF.

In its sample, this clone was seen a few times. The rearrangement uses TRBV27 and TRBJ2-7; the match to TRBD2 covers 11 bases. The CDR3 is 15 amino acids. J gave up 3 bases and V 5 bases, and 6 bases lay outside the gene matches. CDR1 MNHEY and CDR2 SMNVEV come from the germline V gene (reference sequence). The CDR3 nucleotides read TGTGCCAGCAGTCATACTAGCGGGGGCCTCTACGAGCAGTACTTC. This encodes CASSHTSGGLYEQYF.

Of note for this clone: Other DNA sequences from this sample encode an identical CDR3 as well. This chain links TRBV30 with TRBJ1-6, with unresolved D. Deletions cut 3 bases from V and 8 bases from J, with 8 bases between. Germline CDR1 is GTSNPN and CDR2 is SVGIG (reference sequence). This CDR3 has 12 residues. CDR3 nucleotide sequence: TGTGCCTGGAGAAGAACGGATTCACCCCTCCACTTT. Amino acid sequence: CAWRRTDSPLHF.

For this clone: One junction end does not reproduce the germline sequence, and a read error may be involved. In DNA form, the CDR3 reads TGTGCCAGCACCCTCCGGACTAGCGGCCCCTCCTACGGGCAGTACTTC. Translated, it gives CASTLRTSGPSYGQYF. The chain recombines TRBV2 with TRBJ2-7, with 10 bases identical to TRBD2. Germline V gene sequence: CDR1 SNHLY, CDR2 FYNNEI. The CDR3 totals 16 residues.

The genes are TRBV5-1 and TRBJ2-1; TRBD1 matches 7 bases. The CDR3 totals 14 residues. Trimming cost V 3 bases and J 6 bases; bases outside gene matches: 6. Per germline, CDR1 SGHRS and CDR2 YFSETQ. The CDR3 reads CASSSDRVANEQFF. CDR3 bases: TGCGCCAGCAGCTCCGACAGGGTTGCCAATGAGCAGTTCTTC.

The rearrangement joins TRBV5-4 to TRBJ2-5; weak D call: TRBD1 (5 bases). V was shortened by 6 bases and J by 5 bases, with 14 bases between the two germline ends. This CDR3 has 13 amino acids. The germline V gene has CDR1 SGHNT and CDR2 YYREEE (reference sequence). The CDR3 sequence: CASNPGHSETQYF. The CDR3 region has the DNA TGTGCCAGCAACCCCGGACATTCCGAGACCCAGTACTTC.

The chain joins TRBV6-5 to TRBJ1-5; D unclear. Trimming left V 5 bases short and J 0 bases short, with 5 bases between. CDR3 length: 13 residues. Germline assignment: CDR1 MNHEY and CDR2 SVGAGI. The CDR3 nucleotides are TGTGCCAGCAGTACATTTAGCAATCAGCCCCAGCATTTT. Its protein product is CASSTFSNQPQHF.

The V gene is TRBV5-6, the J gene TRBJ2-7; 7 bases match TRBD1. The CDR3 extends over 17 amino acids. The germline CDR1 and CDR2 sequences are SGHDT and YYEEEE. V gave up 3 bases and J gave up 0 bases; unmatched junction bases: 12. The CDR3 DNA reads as TGTGCCAGCAGCTCGCGCCCCCCCGGGACAGCCTCCTACGAGCAGTACTTC. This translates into CASSSRPPGTASYEQYF.

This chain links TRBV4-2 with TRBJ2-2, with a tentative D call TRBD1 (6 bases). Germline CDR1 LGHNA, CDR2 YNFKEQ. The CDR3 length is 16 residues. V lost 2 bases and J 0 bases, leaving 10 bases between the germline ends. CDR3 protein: CASSQQTGANTGELFF. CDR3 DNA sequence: TGTGCCAGCAGCCAACAGACAGGCGCGAACACCGGGGAGCTGTTTTTT.

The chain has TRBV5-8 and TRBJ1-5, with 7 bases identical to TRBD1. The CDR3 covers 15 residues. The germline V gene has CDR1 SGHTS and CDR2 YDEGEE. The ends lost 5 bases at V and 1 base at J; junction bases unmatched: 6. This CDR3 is CASRPTGRSNQPQHF. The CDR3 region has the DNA TGTGCCAGCAGGCCGACAGGGAGGAGCAATCAGCCCCAGCATTTT. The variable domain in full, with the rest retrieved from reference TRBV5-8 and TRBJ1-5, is EAGVTQSPTHLIKTRGQQATLRCSPISGHTSVYWYQQALGLGLQFLLWYDEGEERNRGNFPPRFSGRQFPNYSSELNVNALELEDSALYLCASRPTGRSNQPQHFGDGTRLSIL.

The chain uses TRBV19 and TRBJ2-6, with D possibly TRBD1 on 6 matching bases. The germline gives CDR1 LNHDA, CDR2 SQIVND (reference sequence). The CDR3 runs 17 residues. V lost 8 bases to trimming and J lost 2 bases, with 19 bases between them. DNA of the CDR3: TGTGCCAGTGGCGCCCTCTTAAACAGGGCTGGGGCCAACGTCCTGACTTTC. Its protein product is CASGALLNRAGANVLTF. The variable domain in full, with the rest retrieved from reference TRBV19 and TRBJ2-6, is DGGITQSPKYLFRKEGQNVTLSCEQNLNHDAMYWYRQDPGQGLRLIYYSQIVNDFQKGDIAEGYSVSREKKESFPLTVTSAQKNPTAFYLCASGALLNRAGANVLTFGAGSRLTVL.

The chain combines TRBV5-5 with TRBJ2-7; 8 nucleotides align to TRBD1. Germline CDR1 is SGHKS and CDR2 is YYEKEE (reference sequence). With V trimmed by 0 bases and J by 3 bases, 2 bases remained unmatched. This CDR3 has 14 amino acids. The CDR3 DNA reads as TGTGCCAGCAGCTTGGAGGGACAGGTCTACGAGCAGTACTTC. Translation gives CASSLEGQVYEQYF.